This TCR beta chain was sequenced for a study of T cell responses to AZD1222 COVID-19 vaccine. The CDR3 sequence is 15 residues long. Per germline, CDR1 SGDLS and CDR2 YYNGEE. Trimming took off 0 bases at V and 0 bases at J, with 10 bases between the two ends. TCRdb's table, derived via immunoSEQ multiplex PCR, lists solely in-frame clones and lacks some. The sample lists more than 140,000 clones, about 90% occurring once. This clone appeared a single time. Its cognate antigen is unknown. Study results and caveats: Unmutated variant regions are reportedly the target of nearly half of TCRs that are spike-specific. Among those given AZD1222, only six or seven were seropositive at baseline. Spike was spanned by vaccine-associated CD4 TCRs, which were dominant at 160-218 and 743-854.

Sequencing used peripheral blood, obtained on day 0 of AZD1222 vaccination. This receptor was obtained from an adult in good health. The rearrangement links TRBV9 to TRBJ2-7; TRBD2 is a possible D gene (6 bases). CDR3 sequence: CASSVASDYSYEQYF. DNA for the CDR3: TGTGCCAGCAGCGTAGCTAGCGACTACTCCTACGAGCAGTACTTC.